This is a list of T cell receptor beta chains from one sample in a study of blood T cell repertoires in COVID-19. Profiled with immunoSEQ multiplex PCR; TCRdb holds only in-frame clones, not every one. The sample lists roughly 250,000 clones; 70% to 80% were seen once. Sequenced: peripheral blood. The receptors derive from a woman aged 80 or over with acute or convalescent COVID-19. Each CDR3 is given with its conserved first and last residue. Fields, in order: V gene, D gene, J gene, clone size, CDR3 DNA, CDR3 protein. D genes are given only for firm matches. Size is omitted from some rows. Given values are once, few, many or a class for expanded clones.

v_call: TRBV6-1; d_call: NA; j_call: TRBJ1-1; clone_size: NA; cdr3_nt: TGTGCCAGCAGTGCCCCATTCAGGGCTTCCCAAACGAACACTGAAGCTTTCTTT; cdr3_aa: CASSAPFRASQTNTEAFF
v_call: TRBV18; d_call: TRBD2; j_call: TRBJ2-1; clone_size: NA; cdr3_nt: TGTGCCAGCTCACCAGGGACTAGCGGCAACAATGAGCAGTTCTTC; cdr3_aa: CASSPGTSGNNEQFF
v_call: TRBV19; d_call: TRBD2; j_call: TRBJ2-5; clone_size: few; cdr3_nt: TGTGCCAGTAGTGCTAGCGGGGGGAGGGAGACCCAGTACTTC; cdr3_aa: CASSASGGRETQYF
v_call: TRBV5-1; d_call: NA; j_call: TRBJ2-2; clone_size: NA; cdr3_nt: TGCGCCAGCAGCGTACGGACTGGCACCGGGGAGCTGTTTTTT; cdr3_aa: CASSVRTGTGELFF
v_call: TRBV29-1; d_call: TRBD2; j_call: TRBJ2-5; clone_size: NA; cdr3_nt: TGCAGCGGAGCGGGGGCTTACGAGACCCAGTACTTC; cdr3_aa: CSGAGAYETQYF
v_call: TRBV2; d_call: NA; j_call: TRBJ1-5; clone_size: NA; cdr3_nt: TGTGCCAGCAGCTTAGCGAGTAGCAATCAGCCCCAGCATTTT; cdr3_aa: CASSLASSNQPQHF
v_call: TRBV19; d_call: TRBD1; j_call: TRBJ1-2; clone_size: NA; cdr3_nt: TGTGCCAGTAGTAACCGACAGGGGGCAAACTATGGCTACACCTTC; cdr3_aa: CASSNRQGANYGYTF
v_call: TRBV19; d_call: NA; j_call: TRBJ1-5; clone_size: NA; cdr3_nt: TGTGCCAGTAGCGCAAGGACAGCCAATCAGCCCCAGCATTTT; cdr3_aa: CASSARTANQPQHF
v_call: TRBV27; d_call: TRBD2; j_call: TRBJ2-2; clone_size: NA; cdr3_nt: TGTGCCAGCAGTTTCTTTGGGGGGGTAGGGGAGCTGTTTTTT; cdr3_aa: CASSFFGGVGELFF
v_call: TRBV5-4; d_call: TRBD1; j_call: TRBJ2-7; clone_size: NA; cdr3_nt: TGTGCCAGCAGGTCCGGACAGGGGGCTTCCTACGAGCAGTACTTC; cdr3_aa: CASRSGQGASYEQYF
v_call: TRBV12-3/TRBV12-4; d_call: NA; j_call: TRBJ2-3; clone_size: NA; cdr3_nt: TGTGCCAGCTCGGGAAACGGAGATACGCAGTATTTT; cdr3_aa: CASSGNGDTQYF
v_call: TRBV7-9; d_call: NA; j_call: TRBJ1-4; clone_size: NA; cdr3_nt: TGTGCCAGCAGCTTAGGTGGGGGCGCTCCCAGTGAAAAACTGTTTTTT; cdr3_aa: CASSLGGGAPSEKLFF
v_call: TRBV19; d_call: NA; j_call: TRBJ1-2; clone_size: NA; cdr3_nt: TGTGCCAGTAGTATAGATCACCCCCCAGGGTCCTATGGCTACACCTTC; cdr3_aa: CASSIDHPPGSYGYTF
v_call: TRBV7-8; d_call: NA; j_call: TRBJ2-3; clone_size: NA; cdr3_nt: TGTGCCAGCAGACCACGCGGGGCAGATACGCAGTATTTT; cdr3_aa: CASRPRGADTQYF
v_call: TRBV14; d_call: NA; j_call: TRBJ1-3; clone_size: NA; cdr3_nt: TGTGCCAGCAGCCATGCCGGGACAATACGAAACACCATATATTTT; cdr3_aa: CASSHAGTIRNTIYF
v_call: TRBV27; d_call: NA; j_call: TRBJ1-3; clone_size: NA; cdr3_nt: TGTGCCAGCAGTTTAGGGGGGACTGGAAACACCATATATTTT; cdr3_aa: CASSLGGTGNTIYF
v_call: TRBV19; d_call: NA; j_call: TRBJ1-4; clone_size: NA; cdr3_nt: TGTGCCAGTAGTATCACAGGGCAGGGAGGGCGAAAACTGTTTTTT; cdr3_aa: CASSITGQGGRKLFF
v_call: TRBV6-5; d_call: NA; j_call: TRBJ1-6; clone_size: NA; cdr3_nt: TGTGCCAGCAGACAGTATCCTTCACCCCTCCACTTT; cdr3_aa: CASRQYPSPLHF
v_call: TRBV9; d_call: TRBD1; j_call: TRBJ1-6; clone_size: few; cdr3_nt: TGTGCCAGCAGCGTAGGAGGGGGCAATTCCTATAATTCACCCCTCCACTTT; cdr3_aa: CASSVGGGNSYNSPLHF
v_call: TRBV11-2; d_call: TRBD2; j_call: TRBJ2-1; clone_size: NA; cdr3_nt: TGTGCCAGCAGCCTGGGAGGGCGGTATGAGCAGTTCTTC; cdr3_aa: CASSLGGRYEQFF
v_call: TRBV7-9; d_call: NA; j_call: TRBJ2-1; clone_size: NA; cdr3_nt: TGTGCCAGCAGCTTAGCGCTGGACTGGAGCTCCTACAATGAGCAGTTCTTC; cdr3_aa: CASSLALDWSSYNEQFF
v_call: TRBV7-9; d_call: TRBD2; j_call: TRBJ2-5; clone_size: NA; cdr3_nt: TGTGCCAGCAGCTTAAGGGGAGGGGATGAGACCCAGTACTTC; cdr3_aa: CASSLRGGDETQYF
v_call: TRBV6-2/TRBV6-3; d_call: NA; j_call: TRBJ1-6; clone_size: NA; cdr3_nt: TGTGCCAGCAGTTCTCTTAATTCACCCCTCCACTTT; cdr3_aa: CASSSLNSPLHF
v_call: TRBV5-1; d_call: TRBD1; j_call: TRBJ1-4; clone_size: NA; cdr3_nt: TGCGCCAGCAGCTTGTCTGACAGGGGGCGGGATGAAAAACTGTTTTTT; cdr3_aa: CASSLSDRGRDEKLFF
v_call: TRBV10-3; d_call: TRBD1; j_call: TRBJ2-5; clone_size: NA; cdr3_nt: TGTGCCATCAGTGAGGGGACAGCGAAAGAGACCCAGTACTTC; cdr3_aa: CAISEGTAKETQYF
v_call: TRBV6-5; d_call: NA; j_call: TRBJ1-5; clone_size: NA; cdr3_nt: TGTGCCAGCAGGGGCTCGAGGGGCAATCAGCCCCAGCATTTT; cdr3_aa: CASRGSRGNQPQHF
v_call: TRBV7-9; d_call: NA; j_call: TRBJ2-7; clone_size: NA; cdr3_nt: TGTGCCAGCAGCTTACATGGGGGGACCTACGAGCAGTACTTC; cdr3_aa: CASSLHGGTYEQYF
v_call: TRBV2; d_call: NA; j_call: TRBJ1-4; clone_size: NA; cdr3_nt: TGTGCCAGCAGTGTACGACATACAACTAATGAAAAACTGTTTTTT; cdr3_aa: CASSVRHTTNEKLFF
v_call: TRBV15; d_call: TRBD1; j_call: TRBJ1-2; clone_size: NA; cdr3_nt: TGTGCCACCAGCCGACTCACCGGGACAGCATATGGCTACACCTTC; cdr3_aa: CATSRLTGTAYGYTF
v_call: TRBV27; d_call: TRBD1; j_call: TRBJ1-1; clone_size: NA; cdr3_nt: TGTGCCAGCAGTCCCGGGGACAGGTTGGGGGACACTGAAGCTTTCTTT; cdr3_aa: CASSPGDRLGDTEAFF
v_call: TRBV7-8; d_call: TRBD1; j_call: TRBJ2-1; clone_size: NA; cdr3_nt: TGTGCCAGCAGTCGGGACAGGGGATCCTACAATGAGCAGTTCTTC; cdr3_aa: CASSRDRGSYNEQFF
v_call: TRBV4-1; d_call: NA; j_call: TRBJ1-1; clone_size: once; cdr3_nt: TGCGCCAGCAGCCAAGAAGGGTTTCCAGGGCTGAACACTGAAGCTTTCTTT; cdr3_aa: CASSQEGFPGLNTEAFF
v_call: TRBV10-3; d_call: NA; j_call: TRBJ2-7; clone_size: NA; cdr3_nt: TGTGCCATCAGTCAGGGTCTCTACGAGCAGTACTTC; cdr3_aa: CAISQGLYEQYF
v_call: TRBV9; d_call: TRBD2; j_call: TRBJ2-5; clone_size: NA; cdr3_nt: TGTGCCAGCAGCGTCGGGACTAGCGGGGCCCAAGAGACCCAGTACTTC; cdr3_aa: CASSVGTSGAQETQYF
v_call: TRBV19; d_call: NA; j_call: TRBJ1-5; clone_size: NA; cdr3_nt: TGTGCCAGTAGTTCCCCTTGGCCCCCGAAGAGCAATCAGCCCCAGCATTTT; cdr3_aa: CASSSPWPPKSNQPQHF
v_call: TRBV19; d_call: NA; j_call: TRBJ1-1; clone_size: NA; cdr3_nt: TGTGCCAGTAGTATAGATCCTGGAGGCATGGCAGCTTTCTTT; cdr3_aa: CASSIDPGGMAAFF
v_call: TRBV4-1; d_call: TRBD1; j_call: TRBJ1-2; clone_size: few; cdr3_nt: TGCGCCAGCAGCCAACCCGGGACAGGGGGAAGAAGCTATGGCTACACCTTC; cdr3_aa: CASSQPGTGGRSYGYTF
v_call: TRBV5-1; d_call: TRBD2; j_call: TRBJ2-3; clone_size: NA; cdr3_nt: TGCGCCAGCAGCTTGGGACTGGGAGGGGTGGTGGCAGATACGCAGTATTTT; cdr3_aa: CASSLGLGGVVADTQYF
v_call: TRBV5-6; d_call: NA; j_call: TRBJ2-2; clone_size: NA; cdr3_nt: TGTGCCAGCAGCTTGGGACTAGGGGCGAAAGGGGAGCTGTTTTTT; cdr3_aa: CASSLGLGAKGELFF
v_call: TRBV29-1; d_call: TRBD2; j_call: TRBJ2-1; clone_size: NA; cdr3_nt: TGCAGCGCGACCTCCGGGACTAGCGGGAACAATGAGCAGTTCTTC; cdr3_aa: CSATSGTSGNNEQFF
v_call: TRBV6-2/TRBV6-3; d_call: TRBD1; j_call: TRBJ2-7; clone_size: NA; cdr3_nt: TGTGCCAGCAGTTACGGGACAGGGATGCACGAGCAGTACTTC; cdr3_aa: CASSYGTGMHEQYF
v_call: TRBV5-1; d_call: TRBD2; j_call: TRBJ2-1; clone_size: once; cdr3_nt: TGCGCCAGCAGCTTCGGGGGTCGCGGGAGAGGCATTGAGCAGTTCTTC; cdr3_aa: CASSFGGRGRGIEQFF
v_call: TRBV19; d_call: NA; j_call: TRBJ2-6; clone_size: NA; cdr3_nt: TGTGCCAGTAGTATCTTGGGCGCAGGGTTTTTCTCTGGGGCCAACGTCCTGACTTTC; cdr3_aa: CASSILGAGFFSGANVLTF
v_call: TRBV6-5; d_call: TRBD1; j_call: TRBJ2-1; clone_size: NA; cdr3_nt: TGTGCCAGCAGGACCGGGACAGCCAATGAGCAGTTCTTC; cdr3_aa: CASRTGTANEQFF
v_call: TRBV25-1; d_call: NA; j_call: TRBJ1-4; clone_size: NA; cdr3_nt: TGTGCCAGCAGTGATACAGGAGCAACTAATGAAAAACTGTTTTTT; cdr3_aa: CASSDTGATNEKLFF
v_call: TRBV5-5; d_call: TRBD1; j_call: TRBJ1-1; clone_size: NA; cdr3_nt: TGTGCCAGCAGCCTCGGACAGGCGGTCCTAACACTGGAAGCTTTCTTT; cdr3_aa: CASSLGQAVLTLEAFF
v_call: TRBV19; d_call: TRBD1; j_call: TRBJ1-2; clone_size: few; cdr3_nt: TGTGCCAGTAGTACAACACCGGGACAGAGTTATGGCTACACCTTC; cdr3_aa: CASSTTPGQSYGYTF
v_call: TRBV12-3/TRBV12-4; d_call: NA; j_call: TRBJ2-7; clone_size: NA; cdr3_nt: TGTGCCAGCAGTTTAGACCAGGCCTACGAGCAGTACTTC; cdr3_aa: CASSLDQAYEQYF
v_call: TRBV6-6; d_call: TRBD1; j_call: TRBJ1-1; clone_size: once; cdr3_nt: TGTGCCAGCAGGAAGGTAGGGGGCAGGCACACTGAAGCTTTCTTT; cdr3_aa: CASRKVGGRHTEAFF
v_call: TRBV18; d_call: TRBD1; j_call: TRBJ2-7; clone_size: NA; cdr3_nt: TGTGCCAGCTCACCACGACAGGGGGCCCAATACGAGCAGTACTTC; cdr3_aa: CASSPRQGAQYEQYF
v_call: TRBV5-1; d_call: TRBD1; j_call: TRBJ1-1; clone_size: NA; cdr3_nt: TGCGCCAGCAGCTTGGGAGACGGACAGGGAGGGATGAACACTGAAGCTTTCTTT; cdr3_aa: CASSLGDGQGGMNTEAFF
v_call: TRBV3-1/TRBV3-2; d_call: NA; j_call: TRBJ1-2; clone_size: few; cdr3_nt: TGTGCCAGCAGCCACTCCCTAGGGGAAAATCTCACCTTC; cdr3_aa: CASSHSLGENLTF
v_call: TRBV6-2/TRBV6-3; d_call: TRBD2; j_call: TRBJ2-1; clone_size: NA; cdr3_nt: TGTGCCAGCAGTTACCGGACTAGCGGGAGGGCCTCCTACAATGAGCAGTTCTTC; cdr3_aa: CASSYRTSGRASYNEQFF
v_call: TRBV11-1; d_call: TRBD1; j_call: TRBJ1-2; clone_size: NA; cdr3_nt: TGTGCCAGCAGCTCAGCTACAGGGGTTAGCGGCTATGGCTACACCTTC; cdr3_aa: CASSSATGVSGYGYTF
v_call: TRBV5-1; d_call: TRBD1; j_call: TRBJ2-7; clone_size: NA; cdr3_nt: TGCGCCAGCAGGGGGGACAGGGGCTACGAGCAGTACTTC; cdr3_aa: CASRGDRGYEQYF